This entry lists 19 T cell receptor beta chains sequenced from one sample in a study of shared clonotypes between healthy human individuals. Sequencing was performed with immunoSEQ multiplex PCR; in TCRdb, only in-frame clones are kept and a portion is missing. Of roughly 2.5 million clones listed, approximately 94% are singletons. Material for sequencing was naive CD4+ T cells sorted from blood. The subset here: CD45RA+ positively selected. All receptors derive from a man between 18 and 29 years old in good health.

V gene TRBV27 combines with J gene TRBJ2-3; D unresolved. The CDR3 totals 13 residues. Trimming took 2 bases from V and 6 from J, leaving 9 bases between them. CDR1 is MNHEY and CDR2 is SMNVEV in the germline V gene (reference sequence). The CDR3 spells CASSLRALDTQYF. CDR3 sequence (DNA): TGTGCCAGCAGTTTAAGGGCTTTGGATACGCAGTATTTT.

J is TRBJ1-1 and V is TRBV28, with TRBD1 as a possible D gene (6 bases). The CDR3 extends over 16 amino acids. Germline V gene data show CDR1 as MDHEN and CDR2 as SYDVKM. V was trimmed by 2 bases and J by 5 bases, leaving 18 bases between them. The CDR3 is CASSLGSGGAGTEAFF. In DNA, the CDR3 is TGTGCCAGCAGTTTAGGATCTGGGGGCGCGGGGACTGAAGCTTTCTTT.

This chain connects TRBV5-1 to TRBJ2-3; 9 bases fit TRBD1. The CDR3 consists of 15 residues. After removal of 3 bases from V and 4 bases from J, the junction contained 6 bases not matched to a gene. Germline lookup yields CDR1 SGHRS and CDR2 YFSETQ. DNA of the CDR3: TGCGCCAGCAGCTCCGGGACAGGGATAGCAGATACGCAGTATTTT. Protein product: CASSSGTGIADTQYF.

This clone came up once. The CDR3 sequence: CASSVLAGRAGELFF. CDR3 in DNA: TGTGCCAGCAGCGTACTAGCGGGACGCGCCGGGGAGCTGTTTTTT. This chain joins TRBV7-2 and TRBJ2-2; 10 bases align to TRBD2. Germline CDR1 reads SGHTA; CDR2 reads FQGNSA. CDR3 size: 15 residues. Germline trimming cut 5 bases from V and 6 bases from J; bases unmatched to any gene: 6.

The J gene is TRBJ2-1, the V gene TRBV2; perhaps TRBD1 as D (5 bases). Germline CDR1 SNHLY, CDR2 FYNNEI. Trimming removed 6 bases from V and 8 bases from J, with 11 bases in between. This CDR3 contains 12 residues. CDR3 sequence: CASSRESHEQFF. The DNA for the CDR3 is TGTGCCAGCAGCAGGGAATCGCATGAGCAGTTCTTC. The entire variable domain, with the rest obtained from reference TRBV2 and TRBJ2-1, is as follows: EPEVTQTPSHQVTQMGQEVILRCVPISNHLYFYWYRQILGQKVEFLVSFYNNEISEKSEIFDDQFSVERPDGSNFTLKIRSTKLEDSAMYFCASSRESHEQFFGPGTRLTVL.

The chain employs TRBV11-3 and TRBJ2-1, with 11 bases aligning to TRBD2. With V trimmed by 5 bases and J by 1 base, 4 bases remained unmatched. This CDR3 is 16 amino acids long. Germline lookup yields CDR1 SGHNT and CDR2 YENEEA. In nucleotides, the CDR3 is TGTGCCAGCAGCGGTAGCGGGGGGGTTTCCTACAATGAGCAGTTCTTC. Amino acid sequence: CASSGSGGVSYNEQFF. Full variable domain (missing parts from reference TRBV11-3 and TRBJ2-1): EAGVVQSPRYKIIEKKQPVAFWCNPISGHNTLYWYLQNLGQGPELLIRYENEEAVDDSQLPKDRFSAERLKGVDSTLKIQPAELGDSAVYLCASSGSGGVSYNEQFFGPGTRLTVL.

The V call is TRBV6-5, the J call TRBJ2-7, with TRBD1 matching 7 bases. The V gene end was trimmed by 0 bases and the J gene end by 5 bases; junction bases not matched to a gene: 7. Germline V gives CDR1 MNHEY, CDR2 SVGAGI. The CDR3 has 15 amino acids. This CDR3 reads CASSYSNTGVHEQYF. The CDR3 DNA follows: TGTGCCAGCAGTTACTCGAACACAGGGGTCCACGAGCAGTACTTC.

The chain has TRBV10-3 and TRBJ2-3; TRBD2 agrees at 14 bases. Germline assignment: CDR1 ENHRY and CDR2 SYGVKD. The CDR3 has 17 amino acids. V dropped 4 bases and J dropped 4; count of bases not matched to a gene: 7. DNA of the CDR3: TGTGCCATCAGTGCTGGGACTAGCGGGAGCAGAGCAGATACGCAGTATTTT. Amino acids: CAISAGTSGSRADTQYF.

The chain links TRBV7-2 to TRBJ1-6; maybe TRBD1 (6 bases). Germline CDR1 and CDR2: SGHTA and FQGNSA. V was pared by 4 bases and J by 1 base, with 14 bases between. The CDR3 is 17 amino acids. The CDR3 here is CASSSSGTYSYNSPLHF. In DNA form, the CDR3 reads TGTGCCAGCAGCTCCTCCGGGACATATTCCTATAATTCACCCCTCCACTTT.

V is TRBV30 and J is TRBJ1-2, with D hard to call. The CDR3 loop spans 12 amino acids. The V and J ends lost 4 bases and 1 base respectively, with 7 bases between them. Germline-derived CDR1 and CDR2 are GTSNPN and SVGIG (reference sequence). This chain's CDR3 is CAWTTDNYGYTF. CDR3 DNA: TGTGCCTGGACAACCGATAACTATGGCTACACCTTC.

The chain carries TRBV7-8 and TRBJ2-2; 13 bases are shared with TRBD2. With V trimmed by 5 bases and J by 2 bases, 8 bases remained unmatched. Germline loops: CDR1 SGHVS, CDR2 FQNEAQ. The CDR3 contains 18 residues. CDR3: CASSVTGTSGTNTGELFF. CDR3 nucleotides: TGTGCCAGCAGCGTAACCGGGACTAGCGGGACTAACACCGGGGAGCTGTTTTTT.

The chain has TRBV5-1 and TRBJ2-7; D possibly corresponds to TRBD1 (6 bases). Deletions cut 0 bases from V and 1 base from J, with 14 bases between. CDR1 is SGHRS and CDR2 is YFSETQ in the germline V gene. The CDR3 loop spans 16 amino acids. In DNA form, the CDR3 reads TGCGCCAGCAGCTTGGGAACAGGGATAACGTCCTACGAGCAGTACTTC. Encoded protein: CASSLGTGITSYEQYF. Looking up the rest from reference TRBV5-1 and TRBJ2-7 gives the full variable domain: KAGVTQTPRYLIKTRGQQVTLSCSPISGHRSVSWYQQTPGQGLQFLFEYFSETQRNKGNFPGRFSGRQFSNSRSEMNVSTLELGDSALYLCASSLGTGITSYEQYFGPGTRLTVT.

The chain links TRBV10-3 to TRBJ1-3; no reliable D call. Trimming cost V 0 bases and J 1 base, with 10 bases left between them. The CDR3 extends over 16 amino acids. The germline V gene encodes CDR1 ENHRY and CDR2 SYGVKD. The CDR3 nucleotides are TGTGCCATCAGTGAGTCCGCCAGAGAATCTGGAAACACCATATATTTT. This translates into CAISESARESGNTIYF.

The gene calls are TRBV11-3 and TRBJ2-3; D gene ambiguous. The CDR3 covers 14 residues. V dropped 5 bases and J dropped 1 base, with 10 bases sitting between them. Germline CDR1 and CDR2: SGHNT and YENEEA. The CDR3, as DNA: TGTGCCAGCAGCCTAGGACGACGCACAGATACGCAGTATTTT. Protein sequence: CASSLGRRTDTQYF.

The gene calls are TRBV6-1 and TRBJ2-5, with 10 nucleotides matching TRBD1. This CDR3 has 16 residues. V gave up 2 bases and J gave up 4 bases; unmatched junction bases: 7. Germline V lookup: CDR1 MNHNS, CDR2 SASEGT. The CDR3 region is CASSERQGAFGETQYF. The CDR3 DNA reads TGTGCCAGCAGTGAACGACAGGGGGCATTCGGAGAGACCCAGTACTTC.

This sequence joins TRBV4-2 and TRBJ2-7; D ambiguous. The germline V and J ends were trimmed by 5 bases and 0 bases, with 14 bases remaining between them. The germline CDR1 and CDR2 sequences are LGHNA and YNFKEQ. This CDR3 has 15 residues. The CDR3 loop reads CASSSDLATSYEQYF. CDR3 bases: TGTGCCAGCAGCTCAGACTTAGCTACCTCCTACGAGCAGTACTTC.

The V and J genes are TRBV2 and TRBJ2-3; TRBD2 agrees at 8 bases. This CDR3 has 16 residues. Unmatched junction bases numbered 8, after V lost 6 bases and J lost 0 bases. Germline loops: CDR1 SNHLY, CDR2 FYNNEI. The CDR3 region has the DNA TGTGCCAGCAGGCAGCGGGAGATAACTAGCACAGATACGCAGTATTTT. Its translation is CASRQREITSTDTQYF.

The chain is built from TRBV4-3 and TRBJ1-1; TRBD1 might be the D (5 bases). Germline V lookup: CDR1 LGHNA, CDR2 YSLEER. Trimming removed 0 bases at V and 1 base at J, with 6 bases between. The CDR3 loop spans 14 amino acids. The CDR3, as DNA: TGCGCCAGCAGCCAAGATACAGGGAACACTGAAGCTTTCTTT. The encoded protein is CASSQDTGNTEAFF.

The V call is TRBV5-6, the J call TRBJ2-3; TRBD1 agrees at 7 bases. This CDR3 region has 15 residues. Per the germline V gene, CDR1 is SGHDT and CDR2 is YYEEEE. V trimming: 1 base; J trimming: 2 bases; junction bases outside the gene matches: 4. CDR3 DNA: TGTGCCAGCAGCTTGCGGGGACAGTCCACAGATACGCAGTATTTT. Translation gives CASSLRGQSTDTQYF.